The T cell receptor (beta chain) under discussion was sequenced for a study of blood T cell repertoires in COVID-19. Per the study methods: Estimated nucleated cell counts came from reference gene primer amplification. The table came from immunoSEQ multiplex PCR; TCRdb's copy has only in-frame clones and leaves some out. For V, J and clone size, that table is used; D and trimming come from the DNA. The data hold about 130,000 clones, with roughly 80% observed a single time. Recruitment covered some 25 US areas and drew participants whose ages spanned about 18 to 100 years. Each participant's cohort was designated according to participant-reported clinical history. The CDR3 spans 11 residues. Germline V gene data show CDR1 as MDHEN and CDR2 as SYDVKM. The V end was cut by 4 bases, the J end by 8 bases, with 8 bases between.

This TCR came from a man aged 45 to 65 who had recovered from COVID-19. The sample comprised PBMCs or T cells enriched from blood (not recorded which). The V call is TRBV28, the J call TRBJ1-2; D is perhaps TRBD1 (5 bases). The CDR3 region is CASSWEGGYTF. The DNA for the CDR3 is TGTGCCAGCAGTTGGGAGGGGGGCTACACCTTC.